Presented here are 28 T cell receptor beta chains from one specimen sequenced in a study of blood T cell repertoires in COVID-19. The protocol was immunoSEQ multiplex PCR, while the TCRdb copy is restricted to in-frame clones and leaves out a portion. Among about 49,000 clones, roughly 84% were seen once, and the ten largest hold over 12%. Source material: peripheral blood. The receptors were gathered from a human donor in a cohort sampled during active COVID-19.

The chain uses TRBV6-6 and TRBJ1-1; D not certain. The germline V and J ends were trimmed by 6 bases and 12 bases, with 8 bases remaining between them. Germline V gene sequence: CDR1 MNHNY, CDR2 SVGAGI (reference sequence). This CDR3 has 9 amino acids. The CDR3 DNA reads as TGTGCCAGCAGCCCTACGACTTTCTTT. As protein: CASSPTTFF.

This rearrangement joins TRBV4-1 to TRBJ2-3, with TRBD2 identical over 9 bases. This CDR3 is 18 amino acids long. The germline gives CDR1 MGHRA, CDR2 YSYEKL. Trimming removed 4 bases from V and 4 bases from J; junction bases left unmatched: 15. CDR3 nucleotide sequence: TGCGCCAGCAGCCTCCAATGGCCGACTAGCGGAGGGGCAGATACGCAGTATTTT. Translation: CASSLQWPTSGGADTQYF.

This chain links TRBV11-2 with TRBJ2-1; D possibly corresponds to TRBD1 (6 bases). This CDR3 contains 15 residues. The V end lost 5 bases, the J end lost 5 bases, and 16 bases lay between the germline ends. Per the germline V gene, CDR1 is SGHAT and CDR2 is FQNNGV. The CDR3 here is CASSRYGTINNEQFF. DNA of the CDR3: TGTGCCAGCAGCCGATATGGGACAATAAACAATGAGCAGTTCTTC.

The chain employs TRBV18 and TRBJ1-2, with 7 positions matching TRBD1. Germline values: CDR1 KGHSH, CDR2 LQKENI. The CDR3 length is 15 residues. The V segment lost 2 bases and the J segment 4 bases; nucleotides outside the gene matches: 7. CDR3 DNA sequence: TGTGCCAGCTCACCAACAGGGGCGGTTAGCTATGGCTACACCTTC. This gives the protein CASSPTGAVSYGYTF.

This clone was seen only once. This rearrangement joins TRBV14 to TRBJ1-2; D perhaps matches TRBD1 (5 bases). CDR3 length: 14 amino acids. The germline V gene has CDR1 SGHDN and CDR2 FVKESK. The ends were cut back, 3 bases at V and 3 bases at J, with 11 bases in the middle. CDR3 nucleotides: TGTGCCAGCAGCCAGGCGGGGGTCTACTATGGCTACACCTTC. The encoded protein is CASSQAGVYYGYTF.

CDR3 in DNA: TGTGCCAGCAGTTACGTACACCGCAGCAATGAGCAGTTCTTC. Protein: CASSYVHRSNEQFF. The genes are TRBV6-2 or TRBV6-3 and TRBJ2-1; D gene uncertain. V lost 2 bases and J lost 6, with 11 bases in between. This CDR3 is 14 amino acids long. The V gene's germline CDR1 is MNHEY and CDR2 SVGEGT.

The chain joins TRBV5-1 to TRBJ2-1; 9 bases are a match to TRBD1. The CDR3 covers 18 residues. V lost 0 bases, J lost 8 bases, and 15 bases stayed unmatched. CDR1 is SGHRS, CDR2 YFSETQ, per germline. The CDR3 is CASSLDGNPGQGLYEQFF. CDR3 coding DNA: TGCGCCAGCAGCTTGGACGGGAATCCGGGACAGGGATTGTATGAGCAGTTCTTC.

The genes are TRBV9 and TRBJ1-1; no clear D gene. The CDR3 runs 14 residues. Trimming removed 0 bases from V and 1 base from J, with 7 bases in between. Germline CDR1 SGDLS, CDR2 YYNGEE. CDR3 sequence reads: CASSVVSGNTEAFF. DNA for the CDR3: TGTGCCAGCAGCGTAGTGTCGGGGAACACTGAAGCTTTCTTT. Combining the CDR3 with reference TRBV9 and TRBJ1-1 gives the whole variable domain DSGVTQTPKHLITATGQRVTLRCSPRSGDLSVYWYQQSLDQGLQFLIQYYNGEERAKGNILERFSAQQFPDLHSELNLSSLELGDSALYFCASSVVSGNTEAFFGQGTRLTVV.

The CDR3 coding sequence is TGCAGCGTTGATGGCCAGGGCCTGAACACTGAAGCTTTCTTT. Amino acids: CSVDGQGLNTEAFF. J is TRBJ1-1 and V is TRBV29-1, with a tentative D call TRBD1 (5 bases). V was trimmed by 3 bases and J by 0 bases, leaving 11 bases between them. Germline loops: CDR1 SQVTM, CDR2 ANQGSEA. The CDR3 extends over 14 amino acids.

The CDR3 nucleotides are TGTGCCAGCAGTCCGGTACTAGCTAGTGAGCAGTTCTTC. Residues: CASSPVLASEQFF. The V gene is TRBV12-3 or TRBV12-4, the J gene TRBJ2-1, with D maybe TRBD2 (6 bases). V shed 5 bases and J shed 9 bases, with 14 bases lying between them. CDR3 size: 13 residues.

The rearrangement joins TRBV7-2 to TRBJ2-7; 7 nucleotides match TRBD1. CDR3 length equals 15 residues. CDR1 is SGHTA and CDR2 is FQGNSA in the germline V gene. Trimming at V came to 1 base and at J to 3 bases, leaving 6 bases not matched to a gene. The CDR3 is CASSLGQGIIYEQYF. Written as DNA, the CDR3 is TGTGCCAGCAGCTTAGGACAGGGCATCATCTACGAGCAGTACTTC.

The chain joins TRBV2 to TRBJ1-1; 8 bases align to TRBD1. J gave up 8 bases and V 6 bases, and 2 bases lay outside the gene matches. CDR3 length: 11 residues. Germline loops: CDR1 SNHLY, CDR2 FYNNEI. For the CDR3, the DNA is TGTGCCAGCAGCAGGGACAGGGAAGCTTTCTTT. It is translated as CASSRDREAFF.

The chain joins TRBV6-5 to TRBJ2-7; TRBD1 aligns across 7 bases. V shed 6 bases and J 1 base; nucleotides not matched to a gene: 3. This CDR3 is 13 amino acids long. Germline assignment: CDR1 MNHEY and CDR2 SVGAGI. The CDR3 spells CASRTTGSYEQYF. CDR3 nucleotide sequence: TGTGCCAGCAGAACGACAGGGTCCTACGAGCAGTACTTC.

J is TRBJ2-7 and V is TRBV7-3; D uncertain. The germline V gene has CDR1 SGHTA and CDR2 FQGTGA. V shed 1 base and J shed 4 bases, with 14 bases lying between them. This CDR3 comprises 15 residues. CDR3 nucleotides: TGTGCCAGCAGCTTAAAGGCAGGCGACGTATACGAGCAGTACTTC. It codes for CASSLKAGDVYEQYF. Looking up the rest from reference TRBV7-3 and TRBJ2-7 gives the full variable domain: GAGVSQTPSNKVTEKGKYVELRCDPISGHTALYWYRQSLGQGPEFLIYFQGTGAADDSGLPNDRFFAVRPEGSVSTLKIQRTERGDSAVYLCASSLKAGDVYEQYFGPGTRLTVT.

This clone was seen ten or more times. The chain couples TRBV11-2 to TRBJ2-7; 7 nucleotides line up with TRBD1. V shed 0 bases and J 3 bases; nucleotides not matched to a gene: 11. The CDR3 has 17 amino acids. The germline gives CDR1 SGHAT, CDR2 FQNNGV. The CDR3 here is CASSLDHAGGSVYEQYF. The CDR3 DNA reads TGTGCCAGCAGCTTAGATCACGCAGGGGGAAGTGTCTACGAGCAGTACTTC.

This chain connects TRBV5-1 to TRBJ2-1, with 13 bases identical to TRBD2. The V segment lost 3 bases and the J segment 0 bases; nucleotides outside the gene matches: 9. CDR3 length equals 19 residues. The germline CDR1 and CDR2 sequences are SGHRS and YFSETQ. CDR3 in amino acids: CASSSPGTSGISSYNEQFF. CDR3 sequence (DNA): TGCGCCAGCAGCTCACCCGGGACTAGCGGGATTAGCTCCTACAATGAGCAGTTCTTC.

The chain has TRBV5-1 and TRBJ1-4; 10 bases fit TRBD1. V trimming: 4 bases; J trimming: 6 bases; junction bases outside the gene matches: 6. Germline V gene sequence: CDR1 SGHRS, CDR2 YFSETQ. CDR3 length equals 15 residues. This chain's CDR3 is CASSRQGASDEKLFF. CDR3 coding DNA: TGCGCCAGCAGCAGACAGGGGGCTTCCGATGAAAAACTGTTTTTT.

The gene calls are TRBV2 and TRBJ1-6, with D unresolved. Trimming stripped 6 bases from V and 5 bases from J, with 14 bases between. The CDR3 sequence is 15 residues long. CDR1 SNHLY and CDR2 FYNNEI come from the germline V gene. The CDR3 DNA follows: TGTGCCAGCAGCCCGACTGCCGCCGATAATTCACCCCTCCACTTT. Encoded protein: CASSPTAADNSPLHF.

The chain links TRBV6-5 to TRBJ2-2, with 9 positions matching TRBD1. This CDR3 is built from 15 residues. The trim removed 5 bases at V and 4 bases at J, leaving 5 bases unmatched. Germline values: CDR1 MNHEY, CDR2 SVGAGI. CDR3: CASSRQGVGTGELFF. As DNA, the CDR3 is TGTGCCAGCAGTCGACAGGGGGTAGGCACCGGGGAGCTGTTTTTT.

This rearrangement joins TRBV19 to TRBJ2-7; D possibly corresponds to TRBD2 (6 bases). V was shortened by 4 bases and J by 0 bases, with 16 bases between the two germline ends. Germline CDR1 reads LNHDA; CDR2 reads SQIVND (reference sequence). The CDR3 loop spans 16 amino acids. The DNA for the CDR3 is TGTGCCAGTAGTACGGGACTCACACCAAACTCCTACGAGCAGTACTTC. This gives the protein CASSTGLTPNSYEQYF.

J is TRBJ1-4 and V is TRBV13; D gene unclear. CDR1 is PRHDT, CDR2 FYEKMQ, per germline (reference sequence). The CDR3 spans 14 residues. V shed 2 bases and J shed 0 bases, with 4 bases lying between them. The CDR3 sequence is CASSLRPTNEKLFF. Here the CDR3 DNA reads TGTGCCAGCAGCTTACGTCCAACTAATGAAAAACTGTTTTTT. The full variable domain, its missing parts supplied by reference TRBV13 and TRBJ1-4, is AAGVIQSPRHLIKEKRETATLKCYPIPRHDTVYWYQQGPGQDPQFLISFYEKMQSDKGSIPDRFSAQQFSDYHSELNMSSLELGDSALYFCASSLRPTNEKLFFGSGTQLSVL.

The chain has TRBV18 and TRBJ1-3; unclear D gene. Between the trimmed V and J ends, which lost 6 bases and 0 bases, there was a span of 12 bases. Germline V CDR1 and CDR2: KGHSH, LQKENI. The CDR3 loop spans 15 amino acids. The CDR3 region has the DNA TGTGCCAGCTCCCAGACGGAGCACTCTGGAAACACCATATATTTT. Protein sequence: CASSQTEHSGNTIYF.

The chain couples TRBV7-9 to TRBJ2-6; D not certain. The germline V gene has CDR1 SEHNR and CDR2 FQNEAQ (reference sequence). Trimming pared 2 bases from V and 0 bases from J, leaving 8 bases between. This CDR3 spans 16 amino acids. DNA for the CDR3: TGTGCCAGCAGCTTATTTAATCCCTCTGGGGCCAACGTCCTGACTTTC. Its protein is CASSLFNPSGANVLTF.

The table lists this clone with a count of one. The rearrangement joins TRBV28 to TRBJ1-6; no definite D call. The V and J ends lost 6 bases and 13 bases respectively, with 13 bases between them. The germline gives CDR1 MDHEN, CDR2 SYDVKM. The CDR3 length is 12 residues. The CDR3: CASRYPLGPLHF. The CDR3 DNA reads TGTGCCAGCAGATACCCTCTTGGCCCCCTCCACTTT.

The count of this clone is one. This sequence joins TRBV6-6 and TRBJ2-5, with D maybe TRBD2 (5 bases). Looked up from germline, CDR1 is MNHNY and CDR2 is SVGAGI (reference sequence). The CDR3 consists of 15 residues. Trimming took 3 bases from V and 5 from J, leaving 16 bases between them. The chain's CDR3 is CASSYRGRVRETQYF. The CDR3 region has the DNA TGTGCCAGCAGTTATCGGGGTCGAGTTAGGGAGACCCAGTACTTC.

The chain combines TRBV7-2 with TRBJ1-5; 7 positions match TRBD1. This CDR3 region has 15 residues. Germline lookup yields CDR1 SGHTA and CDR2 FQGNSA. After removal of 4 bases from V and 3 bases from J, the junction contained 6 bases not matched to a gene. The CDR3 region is CASSYEGQINQPQHF. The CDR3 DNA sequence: TGTGCCAGCAGCTACGAGGGACAGATCAATCAGCCCCAGCATTTT.

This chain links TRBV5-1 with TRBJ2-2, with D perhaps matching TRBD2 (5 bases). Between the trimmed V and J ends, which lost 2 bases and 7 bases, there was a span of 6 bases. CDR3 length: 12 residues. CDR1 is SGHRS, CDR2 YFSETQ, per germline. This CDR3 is CASSFEGGELFF. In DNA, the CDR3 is TGCGCCAGCAGCTTCGAGGGCGGGGAGCTGTTTTTT.

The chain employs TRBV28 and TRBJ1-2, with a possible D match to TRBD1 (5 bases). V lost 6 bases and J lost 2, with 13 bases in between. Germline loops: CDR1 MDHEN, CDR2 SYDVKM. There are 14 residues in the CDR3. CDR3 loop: CASRKPQDNYGYTF. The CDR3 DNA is TGTGCCAGCAGGAAACCACAGGACAACTATGGCTACACCTTC.